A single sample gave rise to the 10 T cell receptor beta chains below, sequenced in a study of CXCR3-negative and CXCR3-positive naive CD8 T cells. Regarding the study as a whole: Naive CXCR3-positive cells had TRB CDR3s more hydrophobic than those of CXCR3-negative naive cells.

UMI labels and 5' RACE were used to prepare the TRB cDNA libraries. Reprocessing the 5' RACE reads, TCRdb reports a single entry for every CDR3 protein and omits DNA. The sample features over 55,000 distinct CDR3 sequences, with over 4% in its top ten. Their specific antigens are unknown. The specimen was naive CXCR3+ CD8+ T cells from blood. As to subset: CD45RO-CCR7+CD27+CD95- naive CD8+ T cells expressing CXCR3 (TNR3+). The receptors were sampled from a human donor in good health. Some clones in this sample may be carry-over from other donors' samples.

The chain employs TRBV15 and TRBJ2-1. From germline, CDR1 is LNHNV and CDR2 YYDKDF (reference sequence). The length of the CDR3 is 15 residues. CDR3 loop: CATSRDRQSYNEQFF.

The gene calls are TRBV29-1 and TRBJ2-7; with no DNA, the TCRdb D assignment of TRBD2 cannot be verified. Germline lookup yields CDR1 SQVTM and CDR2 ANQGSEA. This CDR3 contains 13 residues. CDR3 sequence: CSVEGDSIYQQYF.

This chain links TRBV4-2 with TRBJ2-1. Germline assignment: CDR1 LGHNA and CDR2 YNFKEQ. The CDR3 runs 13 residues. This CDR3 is CASSQEEWLEQFF.

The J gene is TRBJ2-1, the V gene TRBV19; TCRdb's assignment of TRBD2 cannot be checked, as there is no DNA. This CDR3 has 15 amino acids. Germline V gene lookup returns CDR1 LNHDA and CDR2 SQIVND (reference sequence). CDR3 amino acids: CASSITSGGNNEQFF. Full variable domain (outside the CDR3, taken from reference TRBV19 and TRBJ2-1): DGGITQSPKYLFRKEGQNVTLSCEQNLNHDAMYWYRQDPGQGLRLIYYSQIVNDFQKGDIAEGYSVSREKKESFPLTVTSAQKNPTAFYLCASSITSGGNNEQFFGPGTRLTVL.

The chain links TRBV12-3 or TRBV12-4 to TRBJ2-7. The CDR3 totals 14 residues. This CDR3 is CASSPDTWSDEQYF.

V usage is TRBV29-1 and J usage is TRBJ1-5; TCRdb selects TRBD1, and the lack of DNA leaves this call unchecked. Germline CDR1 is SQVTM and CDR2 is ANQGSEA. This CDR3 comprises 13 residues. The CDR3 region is CSVEIGRNQPQHF.

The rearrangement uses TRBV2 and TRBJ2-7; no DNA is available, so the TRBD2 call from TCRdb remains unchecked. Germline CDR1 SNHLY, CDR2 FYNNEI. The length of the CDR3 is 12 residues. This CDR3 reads CASKGGEGEQYF.

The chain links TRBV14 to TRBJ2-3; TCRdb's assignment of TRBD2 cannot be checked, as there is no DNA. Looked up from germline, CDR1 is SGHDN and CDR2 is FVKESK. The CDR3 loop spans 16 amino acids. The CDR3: CASSKLAGDPTDTQYF. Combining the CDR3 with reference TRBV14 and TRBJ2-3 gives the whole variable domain EAGVTQFPSHSVIEKGQTVTLRCDPISGHDNLYWYRRVMGKEIKFLLHFVKESKQDESGMPNNRFLAERTGGTYSTLKVQPAELEDSGVYFCASSKLAGDPTDTQYFGPGTRLTVL.

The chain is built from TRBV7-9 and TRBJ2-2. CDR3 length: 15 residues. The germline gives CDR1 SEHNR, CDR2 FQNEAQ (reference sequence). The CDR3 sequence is CASSSWGARTGELFF. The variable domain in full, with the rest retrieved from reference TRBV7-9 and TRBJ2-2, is DTGVSQNPRHKITKRGQNVTFRCDPISEHNRLYWYRQTLGQGPEFLTYFQNEAQLEKSRLLSDRFSAERPKGSFSTLEIQRTEQGDSAMYLCASSSWGARTGELFFGEGSRLTVL.

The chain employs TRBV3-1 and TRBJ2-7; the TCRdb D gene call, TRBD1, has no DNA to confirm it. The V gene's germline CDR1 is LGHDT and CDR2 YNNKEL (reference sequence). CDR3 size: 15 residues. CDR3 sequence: CASSSTARGSYEQYF.